These 22 T cell receptor beta chains were sequenced from one sample in a study of blood T cell repertoires in COVID-19. This table comes from immunoSEQ multiplex PCR, and its TCRdb copy is limited to in-frame clones, with some not included. The sample consists of 100,000 to 150,000 clones, over 80% of them appearing once. Sequences were obtained from peripheral blood. The receptors were gathered from a man aged 55 to 70 with acute or convalescent COVID-19.

The chain employs TRBV4-1 and TRBJ1-3, with D hard to call. The CDR3 spans 15 residues. The V end was cut by 0 bases, the J end by 0 bases, with 6 bases between. Per the germline V gene, CDR1 is MGHRA and CDR2 is YSYEKL. This chain's CDR3 is CASSQEAGSGNTIYF. The CDR3 DNA sequence: TGCGCCAGCAGCCAAGAAGCGGGCTCTGGAAACACCATATATTTT.

The rearrangement uses TRBV30 and TRBJ2-2; weak D call: TRBD1 (5 bases). Germline V lookup: CDR1 GTSNPN, CDR2 SVGIG (reference sequence). The CDR3 spans 14 residues. Trimming left V 4 bases short and J 0 bases short, with 9 bases between. CDR3 in amino acids: CAWIKGSNTGELFF. CDR3 nucleotide sequence: TGTGCCTGGATAAAGGGGTCGAACACCGGGGAGCTGTTTTTT.

The chain recombines TRBV11-2 with TRBJ1-2, with a weak D call TRBD1 (6 bases). Trimming took off 4 bases at V and 7 bases at J, with 10 bases between the two ends. CDR1 SGHAT and CDR2 FQNNGV come from the germline V gene. The CDR3 extends over 12 amino acids. The CDR3 coding sequence is TGTGCCAGCAGCTGGACAGAGGCTGGCTACACCTTC. Translated: CASSWTEAGYTF.

The chain carries TRBV5-1 and TRBJ2-3; 8 bases fit TRBD2. The CDR3 covers 18 residues. The germline V gene encodes CDR1 SGHRS and CDR2 YFSETQ. V lost 4 bases, J lost 0 bases, and 13 bases stayed unmatched. In DNA, the CDR3 is TGCGCCAGCAGCCTAGAACCTCGACTAGCGAGTAGCACAGATACGCAGTATTTT. Amino acids: CASSLEPRLASSTDTQYF.

The chain carries TRBV6-7 and TRBJ1-4, with 7 bases fitting TRBD1. TRBV6-7 is flagged as an ORF with uncertain function. The J segment lost 8 bases and the V segment lost 6 bases, leaving 9 bases of the junction unmatched. The CDR3 is 14 residues long. The CDR3 bases are TGTGCCAGCAGGTACGGGGGGACAGAAGAAAAACTGTTTTTT. This codes for CASRYGGTEEKLFF.

The chain recombines TRBV11-2 with TRBJ1-4; D remains ambiguous. The CDR3 has 11 residues. The V end lost 2 bases, the J end lost 8 bases, and 3 bases lay between the germline ends. The germline V gene has CDR1 SGHAT and CDR2 FQNNGV. The CDR3 region has the DNA TGTGCCAGCAGCTTACGGGAAAAACTGTTTTTT. As protein: CASSLREKLFF.

The J gene is TRBJ1-4, the V gene TRBV5-1, with D possibly TRBD1 on 6 matching bases. From germline, CDR1 is SGHRS and CDR2 YFSETQ. V dropped 4 bases and J dropped 8 bases, with 21 bases sitting between them. This CDR3 comprises 16 residues. The CDR3 DNA reads TGCGCCAGCAGCCCGACCGGGACAAGGGTTGGGGAAAAACTGTTTTTT. It is translated as CASSPTGTRVGEKLFF.

CDR3 sequence: CASRQGSTEAFF. CDR3 DNA sequence: TGTGCCAGCAGACAGGGTAGCACTGAAGCTTTCTTT. The chain joins TRBV6-5 to TRBJ1-1, with D perhaps matching TRBD1 (6 bases). Trimming left V 6 bases short and J 4 bases short, with 9 bases between. CDR3 length equals 12 residues. CDR1 and CDR2 from the germline V gene are MNHEY and SVGAGI.

This chain uses TRBV25-1 with TRBJ2-5, with no clear D. Germline loops: CDR1 MGHDK, CDR2 SYGVNS. This CDR3 has 15 amino acids. Trimming removed 0 bases at V and 4 bases at J, with 12 bases between. In DNA form, the CDR3 reads TGTGCCAGCAGTGAATATAGGAGAGTGGGAGAGACCCAGTACTTC. Encoded protein: CASSEYRRVGETQYF.

J is TRBJ1-1 and V is TRBV28; a possible D gene is TRBD1 (5 bases). The CDR3 spans 14 residues. Between the trimmed V and J ends, which lost 3 bases and 3 bases, there was a span of 11 bases. Germline V gene lookup returns CDR1 MDHEN and CDR2 SYDVKM. The CDR3 coding sequence is TGTGCCAGCAGTTTCGGCGGGGCGGACACTGAAGCTTTCTTT. Protein: CASSFGGADTEAFF.

The CDR3 loop is CASSSGLAAFTDTQYF. The CDR3 coding sequence is TGTGCCAGCAGCTCCGGACTAGCAGCTTTTACAGATACGCAGTATTTT. The J gene is TRBJ2-3, the V gene TRBV7-3, with 8 nucleotides matching TRBD2. CDR3 length: 16 residues. Germline V lookup: CDR1 SGHTA, CDR2 FQGTGA. V was pared by 4 bases and J by 3 bases, with 9 bases of the junction left unmatched.

This clone has just one count. This chain joins TRBV7-9 and TRBJ1-5; D is undetermined. Between the trimmed V and J ends, which lost 1 base and 5 bases, there was a span of 3 bases. In germline, CDR1 is SEHNR, CDR2 FQNEAQ (reference sequence). This CDR3 region has 12 residues. The DNA for the CDR3 is TGTGCCAGCAGCTTAGGAGATCAGCCCCAGCATTTT. Protein: CASSLGDQPQHF.

V and J are TRBV19 and TRBJ1-5; 8 nucleotides match TRBD1. This CDR3 region has 17 residues. Unmatched junction bases numbered 7, after V lost 3 bases and J lost 0 bases. CDR1 is LNHDA, CDR2 SQIVND, per germline (reference sequence). The CDR3 nucleotides are TGTGCCAGTAGTATCGATCAGGGGGCCTATAGCAATCAGCCCCAGCATTTT. Translating it yields CASSIDQGAYSNQPQHF.

This chain joins TRBV7-6 and TRBJ2-7; 15 nucleotides agree with TRBD2. CDR3 length equals 16 residues. CDR1 and CDR2 (germline): SGHVS, FNYEAQ. V dropped 4 bases and J dropped 3; count of bases not matched to a gene: 4. CDR3 amino acids: CASSSGLAGGLYEQYF. The DNA for the CDR3 is TGTGCCAGCAGCTCGGGACTAGCGGGAGGCCTCTACGAGCAGTACTTC.

The rearrangement joins TRBV10-3 to TRBJ1-6, with 7 bases matching TRBD1. Trimming removed 7 bases from V and 3 bases from J; junction bases left unmatched: 3. CDR1 ENHRY and CDR2 SYGVKD come from the germline V gene. The CDR3 covers 14 residues. CDR3 coding DNA: TGTGCCATCACCGGGGACAGCTATAATTCACCCCTCCACTTT. It yields the protein CAITGDSYNSPLHF.

The rearrangement links TRBV25-1 to TRBJ2-5; weak D call: TRBD1 (5 bases). From germline, CDR1 is MGHDK and CDR2 SYGVNS. The CDR3 loop spans 13 amino acids. Trimming took off 3 bases at V and 5 bases at J, with 10 bases between the two ends. CDR3 coding DNA: TGTGCCAGCAGTGATGTGGGGCGGGAGACCCAGTACTTC. Translating it yields CASSDVGRETQYF.

The V gene is TRBV19, the J gene TRBJ2-2; D is possibly TRBD1 (6 bases). The CDR3 consists of 15 residues. V was cut by 5 bases and J by 0 bases, with 10 bases left in between. Germline V CDR1 and CDR2: LNHDA, SQIVND (reference sequence). The CDR3 loop reads CASSSGTPNTGELFF. CDR3 bases: TGTGCCAGTAGTTCCGGGACACCGAACACCGGGGAGCTGTTTTTT.

This clone has more than one count but fewer than ten. The chain combines TRBV7-2 with TRBJ2-7; no clear D. V lost 6 bases to trimming and J lost 4 bases, with 16 bases between them. The germline V gene has CDR1 SGHTA and CDR2 FQGNSA. This CDR3 has 14 residues. CDR3 residues: CASSSRLYTYEQYF. CDR3 sequence (DNA): TGTGCCAGCAGTTCAAGATTATATACTTACGAGCAGTACTTC.

This clone was detected only once. This chain uses TRBV28 with TRBJ2-4; TRBD1 is a possible D gene (5 bases). Trimming stripped 10 bases from V and 8 bases from J, with 15 bases between. Germline lookup yields CDR1 MDHEN and CDR2 SYDVKM. The CDR3 has 12 amino acids. The CDR3 here is CAINQGGDIQYF. The CDR3 DNA is TGTGCCATAAATCAGGGTGGAGACATTCAGTACTTC.

The V call is TRBV19, the J call TRBJ2-2, with TRBD2 matching over 7 bases. The CDR3 has 16 residues. CDR1 and CDR2 from the germline V gene are LNHDA and SQIVND (reference sequence). V lost 6 bases and J lost 6; bases outside the gene matches: 13. The CDR3 nucleotides are TGTGCCAGTAGAACTCGGACTAGTGCGTTCCCCGGGGAGCTGTTTTTT. This encodes CASRTRTSAFPGELFF.

The CDR3 DNA is TGCGCCAGCAGCCCGGACAGGGACACCGGGGAGCTGTTTTTT. Its protein product is CASSPDRDTGELFF. The V gene is TRBV5-1, the J gene TRBJ2-2; 8 bases are a match to TRBD1. This CDR3 has 14 residues. Germline V gene sequence: CDR1 SGHRS, CDR2 YFSETQ. Trimming removed 4 bases from V and 3 bases from J; junction bases left unmatched: 2.

The J gene is TRBJ2-5, the V gene TRBV19, with 7 bases fitting TRBD1. Trimming removed 6 bases from V and 3 bases from J; junction bases left unmatched: 16. Looked up from germline, CDR1 is LNHDA and CDR2 is SQIVND (reference sequence). This CDR3 region has 17 residues. The CDR3 sequence is CASSHQGVFGVKETQYF. CDR3 nucleotides: TGTGCCAGTAGCCATCAGGGGGTCTTTGGGGTGAAAGAGACCCAGTACTTC.